This paragraph covers one T cell receptor beta chain sequence. Its antigen is undetermined. This CDR3 contains 15 residues. V shed 4 bases and J 1 base; nucleotides not matched to a gene: 4. The germline CDR1 and CDR2 sequences are KGHSH and LQKENI. The authors took one heparinised blood draw, averaging approximately 120 mL, from each donor. Over 95% purity was reached by all sorted populations. The entry originates in a study of beta chain features in type 1 diabetes. Overall study context: Age, gender, cell numbers and subset yield matched between patients and controls. Points from the study as a whole: Within the patient group, naive, central memory and Treg TCRB repertoires appeared more similar to each other than within healthy donors. Type 1 diabetes patients had TCRB CDR3s that were shorter (moderately but significantly so) in all four CD4+ subsets.

Expressed TCRB transcripts were sequenced because the entire RNA isolate underwent reverse transcription. The assay was immunoSEQ multiplex PCR, and TCRdb's table has in-frame clones only and misses some. The sample shows 400,000 or so clones, 10% to 15% of them seen only once. The sample taken for sequencing was naive CD4+ T cells from blood. The TCR comes from a woman aged 18 to 35 with type 1 diabetes. This chain links TRBV18 with TRBJ2-1; TRBD2 matches at 7 bases. CDR3 DNA: TGTGCCAGCTCACGTGAGGGAGGGTCCTACAATGAGCAGTTCTTC. Its translation: CASSREGGSYNEQFF.